This T cell receptor (beta chain) was obtained from a study of control samples from healthy donors and cancer patients. The CDR3 sequence is 15 residues long. The germline gives CDR1 SGHRS, CDR2 YFSETQ. Trimming removed 2 bases at V and 1 base at J, with 7 bases between. Data came from immunoSEQ multiplex PCR; TCRdb stores just in-frame clones and leaves some out. This sample has roughly 100,000 clones, with roughly 80% found just once. This clonotype was sampled from a woman between 50 and 59 years old in good health. The chain uses TRBV5-1 and TRBJ2-6; D unresolved. Sequences were obtained from blood. This chain's CDR3 is CASSFARSGANVLTF. The DNA of the CDR3 is TGCGCCAGCAGCTTTGCACGTTCTGGGGCCAACGTCCTGACTTTC.